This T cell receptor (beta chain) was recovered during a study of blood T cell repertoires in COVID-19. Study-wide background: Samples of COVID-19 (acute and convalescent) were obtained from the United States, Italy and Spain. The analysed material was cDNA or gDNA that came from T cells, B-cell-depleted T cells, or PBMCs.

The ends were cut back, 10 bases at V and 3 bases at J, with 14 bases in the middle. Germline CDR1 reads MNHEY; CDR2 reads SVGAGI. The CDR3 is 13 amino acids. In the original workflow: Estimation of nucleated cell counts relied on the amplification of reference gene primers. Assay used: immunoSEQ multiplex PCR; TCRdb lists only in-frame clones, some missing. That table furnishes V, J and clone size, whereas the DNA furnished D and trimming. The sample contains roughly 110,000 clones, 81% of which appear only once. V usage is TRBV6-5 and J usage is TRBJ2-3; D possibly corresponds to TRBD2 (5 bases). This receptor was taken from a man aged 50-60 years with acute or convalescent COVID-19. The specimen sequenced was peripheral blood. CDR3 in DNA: TGTGCCACGGCTGGGGAGCGGACAGATACGCAGTATTTT. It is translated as CATAGERTDTQYF.